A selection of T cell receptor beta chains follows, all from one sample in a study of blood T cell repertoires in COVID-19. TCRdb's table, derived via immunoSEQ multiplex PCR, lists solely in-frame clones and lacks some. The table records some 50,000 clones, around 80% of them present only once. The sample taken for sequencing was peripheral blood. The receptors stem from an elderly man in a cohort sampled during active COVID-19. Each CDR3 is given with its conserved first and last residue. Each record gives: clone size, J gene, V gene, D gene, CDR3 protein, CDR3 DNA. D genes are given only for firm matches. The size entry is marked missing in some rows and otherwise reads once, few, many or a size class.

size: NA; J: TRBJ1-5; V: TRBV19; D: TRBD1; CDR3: CASSETGAPNQPQHF; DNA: TGTGCCAGTAGTGAAACAGGGGCTCCCAATCAGCCCCAGCATTTT
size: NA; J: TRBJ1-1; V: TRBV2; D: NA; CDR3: CASSDRGMNTEAFF; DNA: TGTGCCAGCAGTGATCGAGGGATGAACACTGAAGCTTTCTTT
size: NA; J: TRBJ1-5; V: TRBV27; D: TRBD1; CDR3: CATRQGTKEGNQPQHF; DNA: TGTGCCACCCGACAGGGGACGAAGGAAGGTAATCAGCCCCAGCATTTT
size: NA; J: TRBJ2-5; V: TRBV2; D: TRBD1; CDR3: CARGQGVKETQYF; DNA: TGTGCCAGGGGACAGGGGGTAAAAGAGACCCAGTACTTC
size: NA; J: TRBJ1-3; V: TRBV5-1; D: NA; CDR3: CASSLGPSGNTIYF; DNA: TGCGCCAGCAGCTTGGGGCCCTCTGGAAACACCATATATTTT
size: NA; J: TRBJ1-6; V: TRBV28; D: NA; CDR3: CATEISTRAGETSSYNSPLHF; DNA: TGTGCCACCGAAATTTCAACCCGGGCAGGGGAGACAAGCTCCTATAATTCACCCCTCCACTTT
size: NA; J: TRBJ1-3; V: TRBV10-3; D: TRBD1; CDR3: CATTQYSGGSGNTIYF; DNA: TGTGCCACAACCCAATACTCAGGGGGCTCAGGAAACACCATATATTTT
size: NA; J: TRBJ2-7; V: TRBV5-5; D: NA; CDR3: CASSHSYEQYF; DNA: TGTGCCAGCAGCCACTCCTACGAGCAGTACTTC
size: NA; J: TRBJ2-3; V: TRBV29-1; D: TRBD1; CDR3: CSVVGSRGSPDTQYF; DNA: TGCAGCGTTGTGGGGAGCAGGGGGTCTCCAGATACGCAGTATTTT
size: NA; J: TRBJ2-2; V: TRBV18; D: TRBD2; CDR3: CASSPIAGVGELFF; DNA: TGTGCCAGCTCACCGATAGCGGGAGTCGGGGAGCTGTTTTTT
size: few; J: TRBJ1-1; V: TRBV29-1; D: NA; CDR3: CSVAGGDDTEAFF; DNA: TGCAGCGTTGCGGGGGGGGACGACACTGAAGCTTTCTTT
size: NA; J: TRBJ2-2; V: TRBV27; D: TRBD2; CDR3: CASSRGDTGELFF; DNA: TGTGCCAGCAGCCGGGGGGACACCGGGGAGCTGTTTTTT
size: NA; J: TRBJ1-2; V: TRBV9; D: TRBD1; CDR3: CASSSGPGTGGGYTF; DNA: TGTGCCAGCAGCTCCGGTCCCGGGACAGGGGGAGGCTACACCTTC
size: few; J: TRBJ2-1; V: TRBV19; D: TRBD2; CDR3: CASSIGTRGRYNEQFF; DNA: TGTGCCAGTAGTATAGGGACTAGAGGGAGGTACAATGAGCAGTTCTTC
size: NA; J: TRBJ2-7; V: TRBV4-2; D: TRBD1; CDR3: CASSQVRDRVYEQYF; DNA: TGTGCCAGCAGCCAAGTCCGGGACAGGGTCTACGAGCAGTACTTC
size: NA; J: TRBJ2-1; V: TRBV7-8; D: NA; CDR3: CASSLSSSSYNEQFF; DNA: TGTGCCAGCAGCCTCTCTTCGAGCTCCTACAATGAGCAGTTCTTC
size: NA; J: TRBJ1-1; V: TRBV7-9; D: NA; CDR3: CASSSGATTVGKAFF; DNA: TGTGCCAGCAGCTCAGGGGCCACTACAGTCGGAAAAGCTTTCTTT
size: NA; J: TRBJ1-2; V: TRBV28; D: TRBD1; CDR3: CASSQPGQAYGYTF; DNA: TGTGCCAGCAGTCAGCCTGGACAGGCCTATGGCTACACCTTC
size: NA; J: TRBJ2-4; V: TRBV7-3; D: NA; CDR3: CASSLGTRENIQYF; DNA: TGTGCCAGCAGCCTCGGGACAAGGGAAAACATTCAGTACTTC
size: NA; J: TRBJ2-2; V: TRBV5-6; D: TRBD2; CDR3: CASSYGTSGMNTGELFF; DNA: TGTGCCAGCAGTTACGGGACTAGCGGGATGAACACCGGGGAGCTGTTTTTT
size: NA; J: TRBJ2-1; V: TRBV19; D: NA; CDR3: CASSILGELNEQFF; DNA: TGTGCCAGTAGTATTCTTGGGGAGCTCAATGAGCAGTTCTTC
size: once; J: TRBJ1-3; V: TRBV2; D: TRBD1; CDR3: CASSRDRRGTSGNTIYF; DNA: TGTGCCAGCAGTCGGGACAGGAGAGGAACGAGTGGAAACACCATATATTTT
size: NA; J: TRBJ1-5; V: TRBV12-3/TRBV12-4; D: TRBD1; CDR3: CASSSQGDQPQHF; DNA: TGTGCCAGCAGTTCCCAGGGGGATCAGCCCCAGCATTTT
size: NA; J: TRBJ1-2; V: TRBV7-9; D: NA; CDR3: CASSPGSGGYTF; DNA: TGTGCCAGCAGCCCCGGATCGGGTGGCTACACCTTC
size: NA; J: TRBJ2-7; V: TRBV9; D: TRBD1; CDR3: CASSVGQGVGYEQYF; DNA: TGTGCCAGCAGCGTAGGACAGGGGGTCGGCTACGAGCAGTACTTC
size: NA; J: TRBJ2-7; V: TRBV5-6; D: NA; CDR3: CASSLRSAGQAEQYF; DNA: TGTGCCAGCAGCTTGAGGTCGGCAGGTCAGGCCGAGCAGTACTTC
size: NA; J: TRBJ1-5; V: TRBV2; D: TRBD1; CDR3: CASSEFGWTGRNQPQHF; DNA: TGTGCCAGCAGTGAATTTGGTTGGACAGGGAGAAATCAGCCCCAGCATTTT